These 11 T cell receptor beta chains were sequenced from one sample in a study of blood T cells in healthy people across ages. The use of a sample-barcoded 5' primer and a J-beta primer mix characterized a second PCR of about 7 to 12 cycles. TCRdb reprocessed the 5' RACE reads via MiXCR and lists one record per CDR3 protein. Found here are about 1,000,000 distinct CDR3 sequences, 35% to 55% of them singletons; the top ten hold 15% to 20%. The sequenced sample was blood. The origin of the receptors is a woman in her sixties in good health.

For the CDR3, the DNA is TGTGCCAGCAGTTTGACAGAGATGAACACTGAAGCTTTCTTT. It is translated as CASSLTEMNTEAFF. The genes are TRBV12-3 or TRBV12-4 and TRBJ1-1, with D perhaps matching TRBD1 (5 bases). The V and J ends lost 3 bases and 0 bases respectively, with 8 bases between them. This CDR3 region has 14 residues.

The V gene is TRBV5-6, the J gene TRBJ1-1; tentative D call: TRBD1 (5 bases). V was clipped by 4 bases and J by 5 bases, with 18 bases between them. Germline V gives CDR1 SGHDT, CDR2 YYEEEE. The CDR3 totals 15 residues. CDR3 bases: TGTGCCAGCAGCCTTCCAGCGAGGGGAGGGACTGAAGCTTTCTTT. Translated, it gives CASSLPARGGTEAFF. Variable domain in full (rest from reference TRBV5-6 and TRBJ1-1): DAGVTQSPTHLIKTRGQQVTLRCSPKSGHDTVSWYQQALGQGPQFIFQYYEEEERQRGNFPDRFSGHQFPNYSSELNVNALLLGDSALYLCASSLPARGGTEAFFGQGTRLTVV.

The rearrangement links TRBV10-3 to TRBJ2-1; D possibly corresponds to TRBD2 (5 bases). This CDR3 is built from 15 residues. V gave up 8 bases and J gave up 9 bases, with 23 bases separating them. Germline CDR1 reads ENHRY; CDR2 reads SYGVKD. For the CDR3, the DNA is TGTGCCATCGCGCAGAGAGAGGCGACTACAAGTGAGCAGTTCTTC. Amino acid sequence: CAIAQREATTSEQFF.

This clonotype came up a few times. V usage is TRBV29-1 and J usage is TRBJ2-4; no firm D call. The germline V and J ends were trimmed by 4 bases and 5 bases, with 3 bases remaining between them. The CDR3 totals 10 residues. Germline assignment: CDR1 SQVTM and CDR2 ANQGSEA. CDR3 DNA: TGCAGCGTTGGGCAAAACATTCAGTACTTC. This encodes CSVGQNIQYF.

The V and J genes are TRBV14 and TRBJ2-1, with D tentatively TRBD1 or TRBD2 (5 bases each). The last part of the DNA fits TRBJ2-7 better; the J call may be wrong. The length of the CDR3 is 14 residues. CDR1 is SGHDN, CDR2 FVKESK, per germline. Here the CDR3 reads CASRIRDGPYEQYF. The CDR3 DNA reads TGTGCCAGCAGGATCCGGGACGGTCCCTACGAGCAGTACTTC.

The CDR3 here is CASSSGQGIDTQYF. CDR3 nucleotide sequence: TGTGCCAGCAGTTCGGGACAGGGGATAGATACGCAGTATTTT. The chain recombines TRBV7-3 with TRBJ2-3, with 10 nucleotides matching TRBD1. With 6 bases clipped from V and 5 bases from J, the junction kept 5 bases outside the gene matches. Germline values: CDR1 SGHTA, CDR2 FQGTGA. The CDR3 consists of 14 residues.

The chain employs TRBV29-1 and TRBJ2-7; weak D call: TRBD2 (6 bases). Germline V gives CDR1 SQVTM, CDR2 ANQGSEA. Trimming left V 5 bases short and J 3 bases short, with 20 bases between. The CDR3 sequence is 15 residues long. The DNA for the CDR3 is TGCAGCGTTTTGGCCAACCGGGACTTTAACTACGAGCAGTACTTC. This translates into CSVLANRDFNYEQYF.

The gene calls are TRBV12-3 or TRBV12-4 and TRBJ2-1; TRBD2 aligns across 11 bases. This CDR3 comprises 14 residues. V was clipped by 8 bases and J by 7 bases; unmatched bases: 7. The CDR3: CASLPTSGTNEQFF. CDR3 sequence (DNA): TGTGCCAGCCTCCCGACTAGCGGGACGAATGAGCAGTTCTTC.

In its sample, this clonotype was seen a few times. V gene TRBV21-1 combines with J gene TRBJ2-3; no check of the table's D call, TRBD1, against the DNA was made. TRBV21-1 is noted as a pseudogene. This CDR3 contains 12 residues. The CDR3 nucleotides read TGTGCCAGCAGCCCCCCGGGATTTACGCAGTATTTT. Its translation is CASSPPGFTQYF.

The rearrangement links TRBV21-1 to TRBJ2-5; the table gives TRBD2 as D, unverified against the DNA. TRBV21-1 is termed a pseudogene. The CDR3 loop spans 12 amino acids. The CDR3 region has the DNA TGTGCCAGCAGCCCCGGAACTAGAAAGGAGTACTTC. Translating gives CASSPGTRKEYF.

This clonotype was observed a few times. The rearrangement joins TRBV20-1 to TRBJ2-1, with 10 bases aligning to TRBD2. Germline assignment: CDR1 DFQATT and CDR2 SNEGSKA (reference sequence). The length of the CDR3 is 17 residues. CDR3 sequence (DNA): TGCAGCCCCGCGGGGGCCCTAGCGGGAGCTGAAGACAATGAGCAGTTCTTC. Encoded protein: CSPAGALAGAEDNEQFF.